This TCR beta chain derives from a study of cytomegalovirus exposure and HLA in healthy donors. Points from the study as a whole: Sequencing likely caused a cluster of highly shared sequence variants. HLA restriction was apparent for most CMV-associated TCR beta chains in a later analysis. Rare TCR sequences predominated, though certain public TCRs were found in many donors.

V shed 5 bases and J 1 base; nucleotides not matched to a gene: 2. CDR3 length: 14 amino acids. CDR1 and CDR2 (germline): SGHAT, FQNNGV. Remarks on this clone: Its antigen is still unknown.

The PCR was carried out with 60 Vbeta primers and 13 Jbeta primers. The repertoire was sequenced with immunoSEQ multiplex PCR; TCRdb's copy has only in-frame clones and lacks some. Among more than 30,000 clones, 65% to 70% were seen once, and the ten largest hold 10%. The clonotype comes from a middle-aged man in good health and CMV-seropositive. This chain uses TRBV11-2 with TRBJ2-3; 8 bases are shared with TRBD2. Sequencing was carried out using PBMCs. The CDR3 loop is CASSRAGGTDTQYF. CDR3 coding DNA: TGTGCCAGCAGCCGAGCGGGGGGCACAGATACGCAGTATTTT.